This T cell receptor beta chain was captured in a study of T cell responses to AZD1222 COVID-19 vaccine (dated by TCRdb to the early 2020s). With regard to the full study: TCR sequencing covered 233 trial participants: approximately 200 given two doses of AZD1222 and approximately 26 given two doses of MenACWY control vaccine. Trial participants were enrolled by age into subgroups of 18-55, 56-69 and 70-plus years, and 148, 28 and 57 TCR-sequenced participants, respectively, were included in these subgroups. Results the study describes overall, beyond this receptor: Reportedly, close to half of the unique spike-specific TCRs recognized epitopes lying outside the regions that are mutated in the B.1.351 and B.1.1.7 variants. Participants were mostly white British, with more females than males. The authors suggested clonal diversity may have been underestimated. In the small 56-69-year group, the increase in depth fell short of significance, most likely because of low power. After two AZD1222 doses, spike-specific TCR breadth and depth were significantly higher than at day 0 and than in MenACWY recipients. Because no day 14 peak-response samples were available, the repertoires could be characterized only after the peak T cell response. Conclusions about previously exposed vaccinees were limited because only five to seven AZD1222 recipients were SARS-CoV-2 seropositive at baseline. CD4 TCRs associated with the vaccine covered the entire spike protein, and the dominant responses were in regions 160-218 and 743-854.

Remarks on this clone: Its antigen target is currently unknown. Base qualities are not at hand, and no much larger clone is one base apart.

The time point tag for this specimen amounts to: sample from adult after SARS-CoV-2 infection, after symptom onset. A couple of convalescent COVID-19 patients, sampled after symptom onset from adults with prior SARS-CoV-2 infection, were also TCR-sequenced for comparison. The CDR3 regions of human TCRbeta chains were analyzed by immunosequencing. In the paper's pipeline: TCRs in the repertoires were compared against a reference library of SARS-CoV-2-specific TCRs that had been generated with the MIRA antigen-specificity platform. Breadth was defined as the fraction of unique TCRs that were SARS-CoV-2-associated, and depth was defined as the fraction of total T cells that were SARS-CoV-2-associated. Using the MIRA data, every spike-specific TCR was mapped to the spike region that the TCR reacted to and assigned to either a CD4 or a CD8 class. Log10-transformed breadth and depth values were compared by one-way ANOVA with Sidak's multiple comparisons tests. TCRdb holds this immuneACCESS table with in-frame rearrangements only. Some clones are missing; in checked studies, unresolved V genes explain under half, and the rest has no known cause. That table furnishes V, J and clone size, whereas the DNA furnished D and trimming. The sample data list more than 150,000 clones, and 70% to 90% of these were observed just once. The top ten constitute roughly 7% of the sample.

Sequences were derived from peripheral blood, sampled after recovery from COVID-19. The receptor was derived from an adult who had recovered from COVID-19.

The CDR3 region: CASSLGSPGAGNTIYF. The DNA sequence is as follows: TGTGCCAGCAGTTTAGGCTCCCCAGGGGCTGGAAACACCATATATTTT. The chain joins TRBV27 to TRBJ1-3; TRBD1 is a possible D gene, resting on 6 matching bases. Looking up the germline V gene (reference sequence) yields CDR1 MNHEY and CDR2 SMNVEV. Spanning cysteine to phenylalanine, the CDR3 consists of 16 amino acids. Kept here is only the CDR3 DNA, which spans 48 bases and is read in frame from base 1. The junction shows trimming of 2 bases on V and 2 bases on J, plus 13 bases between the germline ends.